This TCR beta chain was captured in a study of T cells in Graves' hyperthyroidism and ophthalmopathy. Study-wide findings and caveats: Among thyroid clonotypes expanded above 0.001, most also appeared in blood.

A note on this clonotype: No antigen is known for it.

From RNA transcripts, TCR beta CDR3 regions were amplified. Initially, a first-round RT-PCR of the TCR CDR3 employed the HTBI primer set. TCRdb itself ran the multiplex PCR reads through MiXCR, one entry per CDR3 protein. The repertoire holds hundreds of thousands of distinct CDR3 sequences, approximately 40% seen once, with around a third in the top ten. The definition of stable Graves' hyperthyroidism was no ophthalmopathy progression within 18 months. The study left out patients who had uncontrolled infection, other autoimmune disease, pregnancy or lactation. Germline assignment: CDR1 MNHEY and CDR2 SMNVEV (reference sequence). This CDR3 comprises 12 residues. Trimming took 7 bases from V and 1 from J, leaving 7 bases between them.

The chain employs TRBV27 and TRBJ2-5, with D hard to call. Sequencing used blood. This receptor was obtained from a woman aged 40-49 years with Graves' hyperthyroidism. The CDR3 loop is CASTGIQETQYF. DNA of the CDR3: TGTGCCAGCACCGGAATCCAAGAGACCCAGTACTTC.